Following are 5 T cell receptor beta chains from one sample sequenced in a study of control samples from healthy donors and cancer patients. Repertoires were generated with immunoSEQ multiplex PCR, while TCRdb's copy carries only in-frame clones and drops some. This table has tens of thousands of clones, roughly 90% appearing once. Sequenced material: blood. The receptors were gathered from a man in his fifties in good health.

The chain couples TRBV5-1 to TRBJ2-6, with 9 nucleotides matching TRBD1. CDR3 size: 18 residues. After removal of 3 bases from V and 1 base from J, the junction contained 8 bases not matched to a gene. Germline loops: CDR1 SGHRS, CDR2 YFSETQ. The CDR3 reads CASSSRTGALSGANVLTF. Here the CDR3 DNA reads TGCGCCAGCAGCTCACGGACAGGGGCGCTTTCTGGGGCCAACGTCCTGACTTTC.

The rearrangement joins TRBV5-8 to TRBJ1-5; no clear D. This CDR3 has 14 amino acids. V was trimmed by 1 base and J by 4 bases, leaving 9 bases between them. Per the germline V gene, CDR1 is SGHTS and CDR2 is YDEGEE. The CDR3 loop reads CASSLLQKNQPQHF. CDR3 nucleotides: TGTGCCAGCAGCTTGCTACAGAAGAATCAGCCCCAGCATTTT.

The rearrangement uses TRBV25-1 and TRBJ2-7, with D hard to call. Germline loops: CDR1 MGHDK, CDR2 SYGVNS. Trimming took off 2 bases at V and 7 bases at J, with 6 bases between the two ends. The CDR3 spans 11 residues. The CDR3 loop reads CASSEVWEQYF. The CDR3 bases are TGTGCCAGCAGTGAAGTCTGGGAGCAGTACTTC.

The chain employs TRBV28 and TRBJ1-5; D is undetermined. Germline V gene lookup returns CDR1 MDHEN and CDR2 SYDVKM. The CDR3 runs 14 residues. The germline V and J ends were trimmed by 7 bases and 2 bases, with 12 bases remaining between them. CDR3 coding DNA: TGTGCCAGCAACATTGGCGGGGGCAATCAGCCCCAGCATTTT. This codes for CASNIGGGNQPQHF.

This chain links TRBV29-1 with TRBJ1-1; D not resolved. Looked up from germline, CDR1 is SQVTM and CDR2 is ANQGSEA. This CDR3 has 13 amino acids. The V end was cut by 4 bases, the J end by 7 bases, with 16 bases between. The chain's CDR3 is CSVVSSSGFEAFF. CDR3 bases: TGCAGCGTTGTTAGCTCCTCGGGCTTTGAAGCTTTCTTT. The full variable domain, completed using reference TRBV29-1 and TRBJ1-1, is SAVISQKPSRDICQRGTSLTIQCQVDSQVTMMFWYRQQPGQSLTLIATANQGSEATYESGFVIDKFPISRPNLTFSTLTVSNMSPEDSSIYLCSVVSSSGFEAFFGQGTRLTVV.